This T cell receptor (beta chain) was obtained from a study of EBV T-cell therapy then PD-1 blockade in nasopharyngeal carcinoma. CDR1 is MNHEY and CDR2 is SVGEGT in the germline V gene. The V gene lost 0 bases and the J gene lost 9 bases, with 6 bases spanning the gap. This CDR3 is 12 amino acids long. Of note for this clone: Antigen unknown.

Described treatment: AdE1-LMPpoly-expanded autologous EBV-specific T-cell therapy followed by anti-PD-1 nivolumab. Assay used: immunoSEQ multiplex PCR; TCRdb lists only in-frame clones, some missing. The data contain 15,000 to 20,000 clones, 75% to 90% of them singletons. The chain joins TRBV6-2 or TRBV6-3 to TRBJ2-1; D unresolved. This TCR was sampled from a man aged 35 to 55 with nasopharyngeal carcinoma. This specimen consisted of CD8+ T cells from blood, obtained at day 0 from a patient whose treatment included autologous EBV-specific T cells and nivolumab. CDR3 protein: CASSYSPREQFF. The CDR3 DNA is TGTGCCAGCAGTTACTCCCCTCGTGAGCAGTTCTTC.